This T cell receptor (beta chain) was documented in a study of OX40 agonist ivuxolimab in advanced cancers. General observations from the study: No determination was made of the antigen specificity of the expanded peripheral T cells.

The data were produced by immunoSEQ multiplex PCR, yet TCRdb's version contains in-frame clones alone and is incomplete. The repertoire consists of about 150,000 clones, with 85% to 95% occurring once and the leading ten covering around 0.31%. Germline CDR1 is KGHSH and CDR2 is LQKENI. There are 14 residues in the CDR3. Trimming stripped 2 bases from V and 0 bases from J, with 4 bases between. This clone was picked up one time. Antigen specificity is unknown. V usage is TRBV18 and J usage is TRBJ2-2; no clear D. This specimen was CD4+ or CD8+ T cells sorted from blood, taken in a trial of the OX40 agonist ivuxolimab. This TCR was recovered from an adult with an advanced solid tumor such as melanoma, head and neck, liver or kidney cancer. The CDR3 DNA reads TGTGCCAGCTCACCAGCCACGAACACCGGGGAGCTGTTTTTT. Translation gives CASSPATNTGELFF.